A selection of T cell receptor beta chains follows, all from one sample in a study of blood T cell repertoires in COVID-19. The method was immunoSEQ multiplex PCR; TCRdb's version includes in-frame clones alone and lacks a portion of them. Here the sample spans 270,000 or so clones, more than 70% being singletons. Sequenced sample: PBMCs or T cells enriched from blood (not recorded which). These receptors were obtained from a woman aged 40 to 50 with acute COVID-19. CDR3s include the opening cysteine and the closing phenylalanine or tryptophan. The D gene is left open where the match is weak. The size of a clone is reported for some rows only, either as once, few or many, or as a class for expanded clones.

size: -
J: TRBJ1-5
V: TRBV5-4
length: 13
D: TRBD1
CDR3: CASSPDRDQPQHF
DNA: TGTGCCAGCAGCCCGGACAGGGATCAGCCCCAGCATTTT

size: -
J: TRBJ1-1
V: TRBV11-1
length: 16
D: -
CDR3: CASRPGRGLFNTEAFF
DNA: TGTGCCAGCAGACCCGGCAGGGGCCTTTTCAACACTGAAGCTTTCTTT

size: few
J: TRBJ1-5
V: TRBV30
length: 13
D: -
CDR3: CAWSVRGNQPQHF
DNA: TGTGCCTGGAGTGTAAGGGGGAATCAGCCCCAGCATTTT

size: -
J: TRBJ1-3
V: TRBV18
length: 18
D: TRBD1
CDR3: CASSPFSRQGHSGNTIYF
DNA: TGTGCCAGCTCACCTTTCTCTCGACAGGGACACTCTGGAAACACCATATATTTT

size: -
J: TRBJ1-2
V: TRBV5-1
length: 12
D: -
CDR3: CASSLDSYGYTF
DNA: TGCGCCAGCAGCCTGGACAGCTATGGCTACACCTTC

size: -
J: TRBJ2-1
V: TRBV7-3
length: 16
D: TRBD1
CDR3: CASSPTTGTFLNEQFF
DNA: TGTGCCAGCAGCCCCACGACAGGGACCTTCCTCAATGAGCAGTTCTTC

size: -
J: TRBJ2-7
V: TRBV5-1
length: 15
D: TRBD2
CDR3: CASSLPAGESNEQYF
DNA: TGCGCCAGCAGCTTGCCAGCGGGAGAAAGCAACGAGCAGTACTTC

size: -
J: TRBJ1-2
V: TRBV2
length: 15
D: TRBD1
CDR3: CASIKGQGAWGGYTF
DNA: TGTGCCAGCATCAAGGGACAGGGGGCTTGGGGTGGCTACACCTTC

size: once
J: TRBJ2-1
V: TRBV18
length: 18
D: TRBD2
CDR3: CASSPRPVLAESYNEQFF
DNA: TGTGCCAGCTCACCTCGCCCGGTCCTAGCGGAATCCTACAATGAGCAGTTCTTC

size: once
J: TRBJ2-5
V: TRBV7-6
length: 16
D: -
CDR3: CASSLGPGVGSETQYF
DNA: TGTGCCAGCAGCTTAGGACCGGGAGTCGGATCGGAGACCCAGTACTTC

size: -
J: TRBJ2-3
V: TRBV5-1
length: 13
D: -
CDR3: CASSDLQGDTQYF
DNA: TGCGCCAGCAGCGATTTACAGGGAGATACGCAGTATTTT

size: -
J: TRBJ1-2
V: TRBV5-6
length: 13
D: TRBD1
CDR3: CASSSDRADGYTF
DNA: TGTGCCAGCAGCTCCGACAGGGCTGATGGCTACACCTTC

size: -
J: TRBJ2-2
V: TRBV9
length: 14
D: -
CDR3: CASSVRGGTGELFF
DNA: TGTGCCAGCAGCGTAAGGGGAGGTACCGGGGAGCTGTTTTTT

size: -
J: TRBJ2-5
V: TRBV5-1
length: 12
D: -
CDR3: CASRSYEETQYF
DNA: TGCGCTAGCAGGTCTTATGAGGAAACCCAGTACTTC

size: -
J: TRBJ1-1
V: TRBV7-9
length: 17
D: TRBD1
CDR3: CASSIGTGGRSNTEAFF
DNA: TGTGCCAGCAGCATAGGGACAGGGGGCAGGTCGAACACTGAAGCTTTCTTT

size: -
J: TRBJ1-3
V: TRBV11-1
length: 14
D: TRBD1
CDR3: CASSLTGAGNTIYF
DNA: TGTGCCAGCAGCTTGACAGGGGCAGGAAACACCATATATTTT

size: -
J: TRBJ1-2
V: TRBV3-1/TRBV3-2
length: 14
D: -
CDR3: CASSQVLGSGGYTF
DNA: TGTGCCAGCAGCCAAGTCCTGGGCTCAGGGGGCTACACCTTC

size: -
J: TRBJ2-3
V: TRBV2
length: 14
D: -
CDR3: CASKLRTREGTQYF
DNA: TGTGCCAGCAAATTACGAACCCGGGAAGGTACGCAGTATTTT

size: -
J: TRBJ2-7
V: TRBV15
length: 17
D: TRBD2
CDR3: CATSRELAGGLPYEQYF
DNA: TGTGCCACCAGCAGAGAATTAGCGGGAGGACTACCCTACGAGCAGTACTTC

size: -
J: TRBJ2-1
V: TRBV7-8
length: 14
D: -
CDR3: CASSLVGQLNEQFF
DNA: TGTGCCAGCAGCTTAGTAGGACAGCTCAATGAGCAGTTCTTC

size: -
J: TRBJ2-1
V: TRBV28
length: 14
D: -
CDR3: CASSLNEPYNEQFF
DNA: TGTGCCAGCAGTTTGAACGAGCCCTACAATGAGCAGTTCTTC

size: -
J: TRBJ2-1
V: TRBV13
length: 15
D: TRBD2
CDR3: CASSLGPSGSDEQFF
DNA: TGTGCCAGCAGCTTAGGGCCTAGCGGGAGTGATGAGCAGTTCTTC

size: -
J: TRBJ1-6
V: TRBV11-3
length: 17
D: -
CDR3: CASSREGTSSYNSPLHF
DNA: TGTGCCAGCAGCCGCGAAGGGACAAGCTCCTATAATTCACCCCTCCACTTT

size: -
J: TRBJ2-1
V: TRBV29-1
length: 16
D: TRBD2
CDR3: CSVEGARTSGYNEQFF
DNA: TGCAGCGTTGAAGGGGCGAGGACTAGCGGCTACAATGAGCAGTTCTTC

size: -
J: TRBJ1-5
V: TRBV19
length: 16
D: TRBD1
CDR3: CASSRYRGLSNQPQHF
DNA: TGTGCCAGTAGTAGGTACAGGGGATTAAGCAATCAGCCCCAGCATTTT

size: -
J: TRBJ1-2
V: TRBV12-3/TRBV12-4
length: 12
D: -
CDR3: CASSPDRSGYTF
DNA: TGTGCCAGCAGCCCTGACAGGTCGGGCTACACCTTC

size: -
J: TRBJ2-3
V: TRBV28
length: 16
D: TRBD2
CDR3: CASSPGGSGYKDTQYF
DNA: TGTGCCAGCAGCCCAGGTGGTAGCGGGTACAAAGATACGCAGTATTTT

size: -
J: TRBJ2-3
V: TRBV5-1
length: 14
D: -
CDR3: CASSLVSSTDTQYF
DNA: TGCGCCAGCAGCTTGGTTTCTAGCACAGATACGCAGTATTTT

size: -
J: TRBJ2-1
V: TRBV27
length: 12
D: -
CDR3: CASSRGRNEQFF
DNA: TGTGCCAGCAGTAGGGGTCGAAATGAGCAGTTCTTC

size: -
J: TRBJ2-3
V: TRBV11-2
length: 14
D: -
CDR3: CASSYQRITDTQYF
DNA: TGTGCCAGCAGCTACCAGCGGATCACAGATACGCAGTATTTT

size: -
J: TRBJ2-1
V: TRBV4-3
length: 17
D: TRBD2
CDR3: CASSQDLGSGSGNEQFF
DNA: TGCGCCAGCAGCCAAGATTTAGGTAGCGGGAGCGGGAATGAGCAGTTCTTC

size: -
J: TRBJ2-1
V: TRBV28
length: 16
D: TRBD1
CDR3: CASSLFGTGIYNEQFF
DNA: TGTGCCAGCAGTTTATTCGGGACAGGGATCTACAATGAGCAGTTCTTC

size: -
J: TRBJ2-2
V: TRBV5-5
length: 11
D: -
CDR3: CASSFGGELFF
DNA: TGTGCCAGCAGCTTCGGCGGGGAGCTGTTTTTT

size: -
J: TRBJ1-1
V: TRBV7-6
length: 15
D: TRBD1
CDR3: CASSLGGQAWGAAFF
DNA: TGTGCCAGCAGCTTAGGGGGACAGGCCTGGGGTGCAGCTTTCTTT

size: -
J: TRBJ2-1
V: TRBV5-1
length: 15
D: -
CDR3: CASRGGRSPYNEQFF
DNA: TGCGCCAGTAGGGGGGGTCGGTCCCCTTACAATGAGCAGTTCTTC

size: -
J: TRBJ1-1
V: TRBV3-1/TRBV3-2
length: 15
D: TRBD1
CDR3: CASSLGTGGHTEAFF
DNA: TGTGCCAGCAGCCTTGGGACAGGGGGCCACACTGAAGCTTTCTTT

size: -
J: TRBJ1-1
V: TRBV4-3
length: 15
D: TRBD1
CDR3: CASSQLNQGGTEAFF
DNA: TGCGCCAGCAGCCAACTAAATCAGGGGGGAACTGAAGCTTTCTTT

size: -
J: TRBJ1-1
V: TRBV19
length: 14
D: -
CDR3: CASMRREGNTEAFF
DNA: TGTGCCAGTATGAGGAGGGAGGGGAACACTGAAGCTTTCTTT

size: -
J: TRBJ1-5
V: TRBV2
length: 20
D: TRBD1
CDR3: CASSEEAGIYRGPGNQPQHF
DNA: TGTGCCAGCAGTGAAGAGGCAGGAATTTACAGGGGACCGGGCAATCAGCCCCAGCATTTT

size: -
J: TRBJ1-1
V: TRBV29-1
length: 13
D: -
CDR3: CSVLEDLNTEAFF
DNA: TGCAGCGTTCTGGAGGACCTGAACACTGAAGCTTTCTTT

size: -
J: TRBJ1-1
V: TRBV7-8
length: 13
D: -
CDR3: CASSLVSDTEAFF
DNA: TGTGCCAGCAGCTTAGTTTCGGACACTGAAGCTTTCTTT

size: -
J: TRBJ1-2
V: TRBV19
length: 14
D: -
CDR3: CASSTPGTTYGYTF
DNA: TGTGCCAGTAGTACTCCCGGGACAACATATGGCTACACCTTC